This is a list of T cell receptor beta chains from one sample in a study of cytomegalovirus exposure and HLA in healthy donors. The assay was immunoSEQ multiplex PCR, and TCRdb's table has in-frame clones only and misses some. Among about 130,000 clones, approximately 68% were seen once, and the ten largest hold around 1.6%. Material: PBMCs. These receptors were collected from a man in his thirties or forties in good health and CMV-seropositive. Both conserved end residues are part of each CDR3. The order of the fields is J gene, D gene, clone size, V gene, CDR3 DNA, CDR3 protein. A D gene is named only where the DNA matches it firmly. Expanded clones get a size class; other rows say once, few or many, or leave the size out.

TRBJ2-7 | - | - | TRBV29-1 | TGCAGCGTTGTTCCCGCGAACAGGTACGAGCAGTACTTC | CSVVPANRYEQYF
TRBJ1-1 | - | - | TRBV29-1 | TGCAGCGTTGGGGACTGGGACGGTGAAGCTTTCTTT | CSVGDWDGEAFF
TRBJ2-1 | TRBD2 | - | TRBV7-8 | TGTGCCAGCAGCTCCCCTAGCGGGGCTTTTTCCTACAATGAGCAGTTCTTC | CASSSPSGAFSYNEQFF
TRBJ2-2 | - | few | TRBV5-1 | TGCGCCAGCAGCCCGACAGGTCCGGGCCTCACCGGGGAGCTGTTTTTT | CASSPTGPGLTGELFF
TRBJ1-4 | - | few | TRBV5-1 | TGCGCCAGCAGCGCTACGGTCGCAACTAATGAAAAACTGTTTTTT | CASSATVATNEKLFF
TRBJ1-2 | TRBD1 | - | TRBV28 | TGTGCCAGCAGCCCCGGACAGGGCGGTGGCTACACCTTC | CASSPGQGGGYTF
TRBJ1-1 | - | - | TRBV9 | TGTGCCAGCAGCGTATTGCCAGAAGTAATGAACACTGAAGCTTTCTTT | CASSVLPEVMNTEAFF
TRBJ2-7 | TRBD1 | - | TRBV5-1 | TGCGCCAGCAGCTCTCCCGGGACAGGGTCCTACGAGCAGTACTTC | CASSSPGTGSYEQYF
TRBJ2-4 | - | - | TRBV7-2 | TGTGCCAGCAGCTTAGGAGGGGGTACTGAGAACATTCAGTACTTC | CASSLGGGTENIQYF
TRBJ1-5 | - | - | TRBV6-4 | TGTGCCAGCAACATCGGGAAGGCGGGAAATCAGCCCCAGCATTTT | CASNIGKAGNQPQHF
TRBJ2-2 | - | - | TRBV4-2 | TGTGCCAGCAGCCAAGTTAGCCGGGAGCTGTTTTTT | CASSQVSRELFF
TRBJ2-1 | TRBD2 | - | TRBV7-2 | TGTGCCAGCAGTCCTCCGGGACTAGCGGGAGGTAATGAGCAGTTCTTC | CASSPPGLAGGNEQFF
TRBJ2-7 | - | - | TRBV5-5 | TGTGCCAGCAGCTTGATTAAGGGGAGGTCCTACGAGCAGTACTTC | CASSLIKGRSYEQYF
TRBJ2-5 | TRBD1 | - | TRBV7-9 | TGTGCCAGCAGCTTGACCGGGACAGGAGAGACCCAGTACTTC | CASSLTGTGETQYF
TRBJ2-1 | TRBD2 | once | TRBV19 | TGTGCCAGCCACCCGGGCCTACTAGCGGGAGCCTACAATGAGCAGTTCTTC | CASHPGLLAGAYNEQFF
TRBJ1-1 | - | few | TRBV15 | TGTGCCACCAGCAGAGATCGGTATAGAGAGGCTTTCTTT | CATSRDRYREAFF
TRBJ2-1 | TRBD2 | - | TRBV9 | TGTGCCAGCAGCGTAGCAGGGTTCGGCGGGAGAGGCAATGAGCAGTTCTTC | CASSVAGFGGRGNEQFF
TRBJ2-7 | TRBD1 | - | TRBV28 | TGTGCCAGCAGCAACAGGGGGCAATGGTACGAGCAGTACTTC | CASSNRGQWYEQYF
TRBJ2-1 | TRBD2 | - | TRBV5-1 | TGCGCCAGCAGCTTGGGACTAGCGGTATACAATGAGCAGTTCTTC | CASSLGLAVYNEQFF
TRBJ2-5 | - | few | TRBV18 | TGTGCCAGCTCACCTTCCCTCTTATCCGGGGAGACCCAGTACTTC | CASSPSLLSGETQYF
TRBJ2-3 | - | - | TRBV9 | TGTGCCAGCAGCGTTAGCGGATTGCCAGATACGCAGTATTTT | CASSVSGLPDTQYF
TRBJ2-7 | TRBD1 | few | TRBV7-6 | TGTGCCAGCAGCCCTCGGACAGGGTACGAGCAGTACTTC | CASSPRTGYEQYF
TRBJ2-7 | - | - | TRBV13 | TGTGCCAGCAGCTGGACCACGGGGAACCCTCGCCCGATATACGAGCAGTACTTC | CASSWTTGNPRPIYEQYF
TRBJ2-5 | TRBD2 | few | TRBV6-5 | TGTGCCAGCAGCCCCATAGCGGGAAAAGAGACCCAGTACTTC | CASSPIAGKETQYF
TRBJ2-3 | TRBD2 | - | TRBV15 | TGTGCCACCAGCAGGGGGACTAGCGGAGGGGATACGCAGTATTTT | CATSRGTSGGDTQYF
TRBJ1-2 | TRBD1 | once | TRBV6-5 | TGTGCCAGCAGTTCAAAACAGGGGGCAGGCTATGGCTACACCTTC | CASSSKQGAGYGYTF
TRBJ2-2 | TRBD2 | - | TRBV5-1 | TGCGCCAGCAGCCCGGCTAGCGGTAACACCGGGGAGCTGTTTTTT | CASSPASGNTGELFF
TRBJ1-2 | TRBD1 | once | TRBV7-9 | TGTGCCAGCAGCGCCGGGACAGGGGTAATGAACGGCTACACCTTC | CASSAGTGVMNGYTF
TRBJ1-5 | - | once | TRBV6-6 | TGTGCCAGCAGTACCCGACAGAGAATCAGCAATCAGCCCCAGCATTTT | CASSTRQRISNQPQHF
TRBJ2-5 | - | - | TRBV5-1 | TGCGCCAGCAGCTTGGTAGGGGTGGGGGAGACCCAGTACTTC | CASSLVGVGETQYF
TRBJ2-5 | TRBD2 | few | TRBV7-2 | TGTGCCAGCAGCCCCCATCCGGGACTAGCGGGGGATCAAGAGACCCAGTACTTC | CASSPHPGLAGDQETQYF
TRBJ2-7 | - | once | TRBV6-6 | TGTGCCAGCAGTTATCCCGAATGGCAGGGGATCTACGAGCAGTACTTC | CASSYPEWQGIYEQYF